What follows describes a single T cell receptor beta chain. This sample was included in a study of PD-1 blockade in mismatch repair-deficient tumors. Repertoires were generated with immunoSEQ multiplex PCR, while TCRdb's copy carries only in-frame clones and drops some. The sample contains about 67,000 clones, around 73% of which appear only once. The CDR3 spans 13 residues. Germline V gene data show CDR1 as WNHNN and CDR2 as SYGVQD (reference sequence). The V gene lost 7 bases and the J gene lost 0 bases, with 9 bases spanning the gap. This TCR was recovered from an adult with mismatch repair-deficient cancer. Sequenced here: peripheral blood, sampled 2 weeks after starting pembrolizumab. This chain joins TRBV10-1 and TRBJ2-5, with D hard to call. The CDR3: CASTLTNQETQYF. The CDR3 DNA reads TGCGCCAGCACCCTGACGAACCAAGAGACCCAGTACTTC.